This T cell receptor (beta chain) was retrieved from a study of control samples from healthy donors and cancer patients. TCRdb's table, derived via immunoSEQ multiplex PCR, lists solely in-frame clones and lacks some. There are fewer than 120,000 clones in the sample; 70% to 90% occur only once, and 3.7% lies in the top ten. The sample holds a few counts of this clone. The CDR3 sequence is 13 residues long. CDR1 SEHNR and CDR2 FQNEAQ come from the germline V gene (reference sequence). Trimming removed 4 bases at V and 2 bases at J, with 9 bases between. The receptor was isolated from a woman aged 55-70 years with lung cancer. The sample was PBMCs. The V and J genes are TRBV7-9 and TRBJ2-7, with D perhaps matching TRBD1 or TRBD2 (5 bases each). The CDR3 sequence is CASSSGRAYEQYF. CDR3 sequence (DNA): TGTGCCAGCAGCTCGGGGCGGGCCTACGAGCAGTACTTC.